This T cell receptor (beta chain) comes out of a study of identical twins. The CDR3 runs to 14 residues. Trimming stripped 0 bases from V and 1 base from J, with 10 bases between. Germline V gives CDR1 DFQATT, CDR2 SNEGSKA (reference sequence). Template switching added a universal primer site, and cDNA bore unique molecular identifiers. One entry per CDR3 protein, called by TCRdb with MiXCR from the 5' RACE reads. This repertoire shows over 550,000 distinct CDR3 sequences, less than 9% found once; its top ten account for around 1.6%. General observations from the study: A lower insertion count was a feature of abundant cord blood beta clonotypes, with no such feature in memory repertoires. These conclusions were based on statistical analysis (cross-sectional, not following the same donors).

This clonotype was observed a few times. The antigen is undetermined. These data also featured in a second study, about yellow fever vaccine responses in identical twins. That work contributes: Reported findings indicate that twins' vaccine T cell responses seemed partially convergent, partially personalized.

The sample consisted of PBMCs. The V and J genes are TRBV20-1 and TRBJ2-7; possibly TRBD1 for D (5 bases). This TCR was recovered from a woman younger than 30 in good health. The CDR3 DNA sequence: TGCAGTGCTAGAGATGGGGCAGGGTCCTACGAGCAGTACTTC. Protein: CSARDGAGSYEQYF.